Below are 21 T cell receptor beta chains sequenced from a single sample in a study of CD8+ T cells in alopecia areata (dated by TCRdb to between 2018 and 2020). The library came from the immunoSEQ multiplex PCR assay. To provide template for TCR sequencing, every sample had RNA extracted and reverse transcribed into cDNA. TCRdb mirrors the immuneACCESS table, restricted to in-frame sequences. Some clones are absent from its copies; in checked studies, under half trace to an unresolved V gene, and the reason for the others is unknown. Counted in this sample were tens of thousands of clones; just over 70% of them appeared once. The top ten hold 17% of the sample. The intended sense of this specimen's treatment or condition label: oral pan-JAK inhibitor, 5-10 mg twice daily. Sequences were derived from CD8+ T cells sorted from blood, sampled at week 44, from a patient treated with tofacitinib. The receptor source for this set is a human donor with alopecia areata.

This clone was seen only a few times. CDR3 sequence: CSVPSGGTDTQYF. In DNA, the CDR3 is TGCAGCGTGCCTAGCGGGGGCACAGATACGCAGTATTTT. This chain links TRBV29-1 with TRBJ2-3; 9 bases agree with TRBD2. This CDR3 region has 13 residues. The germline gives CDR1 SQVTM, CDR2 ANQGSEA. J was trimmed by 1 base and V by 6 bases; bases with no gene match: 2.

The rearrangement uses TRBV19 and TRBJ1-1; D is uncertain. The CDR3 is 13 residues long. The germline gives CDR1 LNHDA, CDR2 SQIVND (reference sequence). V was pared by 5 bases and J by 3 bases, with 10 bases between. CDR3 in DNA: TGTGCCAGTAGTGTCGAGAGTTACACTGAAGCTTTCTTT. It yields the protein CASSVESYTEAFF.

This clone turned up a few times. The chain employs TRBV29-1 and TRBJ1-2; 10 nucleotides match TRBD1. The ends lost 4 bases at V and 4 bases at J; junction bases unmatched: 6. The CDR3 totals 14 residues. Germline V lookup: CDR1 SQVTM, CDR2 ANQGSEA. The CDR3 here is CSVAGTGETYGYTF. CDR3 bases: TGCAGCGTTGCCGGGACAGGGGAAACCTATGGCTACACCTTC.

V and J are TRBV9 and TRBJ1-6, with D possibly matching TRBD1 (5 bases). V lost 4 bases to trimming and J lost 9 bases, with 11 bases between them. This CDR3 is built from 13 residues. CDR1 is SGDLS and CDR2 is YYNGEE in the germline V gene. The CDR3 DNA sequence: TGTGCCAGCAGCTCTGGGGGGGGTTCACCCCTCCACTTT. The encoded protein is CASSSGGGSPLHF.

This clone occurred once. The genes are TRBV14 and TRBJ2-3, with D possibly TRBD2 on 6 matching bases. V lost 4 bases and J lost 6, with 20 bases in between. This CDR3 is built from 16 residues. The germline CDR1 and CDR2 sequences are SGHDN and FVKESK. CDR3 sequence: CASSPSRDWDVDTQYF. CDR3 DNA: TGTGCCAGCAGCCCTTCCCGGGACTGGGATGTGGATACGCAGTATTTT.

The CDR3 bases are TGTGCCAGCAGTACGGCCCCTAGCTCCTACAATGAGCAGTTCTTC. Translation gives CASSTAPSSYNEQFF. The J gene is TRBJ2-1, the V gene TRBV2; D uncertain. V was cut by 5 bases and J by 0 bases, with 11 bases left in between. The germline gives CDR1 SNHLY, CDR2 FYNNEI. The CDR3 covers 15 residues.

The genes are TRBV29-1 and TRBJ2-7; D might be TRBD1 or TRBD2, each matching 5 bases. Deletions cut 2 bases from V and 3 bases from J, with 11 bases between. CDR3 size: 13 residues. The germline V gene has CDR1 SQVTM and CDR2 ANQGSEA. CDR3 nucleotide sequence: TGCAGCGTTGAAACCGGGGCCAGCTACGAGCAGTACTTC. It codes for CSVETGASYEQYF.

The chain employs TRBV28 and TRBJ1-2; TRBD1 matches 7 bases. The CDR3 sequence is 15 residues long. The germline V gene encodes CDR1 MDHEN and CDR2 SYDVKM. The trim removed 5 bases at V and 3 bases at J, leaving 9 bases unmatched. The CDR3 sequence: CASSPRQGPDYGYTF. Here the CDR3 DNA reads TGTGCCAGCAGTCCCCGACAGGGACCAGACTATGGCTACACCTTC.

This chain joins TRBV14 and TRBJ2-5; D tentatively fits TRBD1 or TRBD2 (6 bases each). This CDR3 contains 15 residues. The V end lost 0 bases, the J end lost 5 bases, and 13 bases lay between the germline ends. Germline V CDR1 and CDR2: SGHDN, FVKESK. The CDR3 sequence: CASSQENREVETQYF. The CDR3 DNA reads TGTGCCAGCAGCCAAGAGAACAGGGAGGTCGAGACCCAGTACTTC.

The gene calls are TRBV30 and TRBJ2-3; D is undetermined. This CDR3 is built from 14 residues. The V gene lost 3 bases and the J gene lost 5 bases, with 15 bases spanning the gap. Per the germline V gene, CDR1 is GTSNPN and CDR2 is SVGIG (reference sequence). CDR3 nucleotide sequence: TGTGCCTGGAGAGACGGGCCAAGTCGAGATACGCAGTATTTT. Its protein is CAWRDGPSRDTQYF.

The chain carries TRBV30 and TRBJ1-1, with D perhaps matching TRBD1 (6 bases). Per germline, CDR1 GTSNPN and CDR2 SVGIG (reference sequence). V dropped 5 bases and J dropped 8 bases, with 18 bases sitting between them. The CDR3 covers 13 residues. The CDR3 coding sequence is TGTGCCTGGGATGCTACAGGGCGTGAAGAAGCTTTCTTT. Its translation: CAWDATGREEAFF.

This clone appeared once. The genes are TRBV30 and TRBJ2-7, with a tentative D call TRBD1 (5 bases). The germline V and J ends were trimmed by 0 bases and 2 bases, with 8 bases remaining between them. The CDR3 totals 13 residues. CDR1 is GTSNPN and CDR2 is SVGIG in the germline V gene (reference sequence). The CDR3 coding sequence is TGTGCCTGGAGTGTACAGGAACCCTACGAGCAGTACTTC. The encoded protein is CAWSVQEPYEQYF.

V usage is TRBV6-4 and J usage is TRBJ2-3; 9 nucleotides align to TRBD2. Per the germline V gene, CDR1 is MRHNA and CDR2 is SNTAGT. The CDR3 spans 13 residues. With V trimmed by 8 bases and J by 3 bases, 3 bases remained unmatched. CDR3 coding DNA: TGTGCCAGCTCTAGCGGGGAGACAGATACGCAGTATTTT. Its protein product is CASSSGETDTQYF.

The V and J genes are TRBV27 and TRBJ1-2; D uncertain. CDR3 size: 13 residues. V dropped 8 bases and J dropped 4 bases, with 14 bases sitting between them. Germline V gene data show CDR1 as MNHEY and CDR2 as SMNVEV (reference sequence). This CDR3 is CASGDKFGYGYTF. For the CDR3, the DNA is TGTGCCAGCGGCGACAAGTTCGGCTATGGCTACACCTTC.

This chain connects TRBV30 to TRBJ2-1, with 10 bases fitting TRBD2. CDR3 length equals 16 residues. V gave up 4 bases and J gave up 9 bases; unmatched junction bases: 15. The germline gives CDR1 GTSNPN, CDR2 SVGIG (reference sequence). CDR3 DNA sequence: TGTGCCTGGATAAGGTTCCAGCGGGGGGGCCTTGGTGAGCAGTTCTTC. Translating it yields CAWIRFQRGGLGEQFF.

This chain uses TRBV7-3 with TRBJ1-1; D is ambiguous. V was trimmed by 4 bases and J by 0 bases, leaving 6 bases between them. The CDR3 is 13 amino acids. Germline V gene lookup returns CDR1 SGHTA and CDR2 FQGTGA. The CDR3 DNA is TGTGCCAGCAGCTCCCAAATGAACACTGAAGCTTTCTTT. Its protein product is CASSSQMNTEAFF.

The V gene is TRBV29-1, the J gene TRBJ1-2, with a weak D call TRBD1 (5 bases). With 0 bases removed from V and 4 bases from J, the gap between germline ends came to 12 bases. The CDR3 totals 14 residues. Per germline, CDR1 SQVTM and CDR2 ANQGSEA. CDR3 DNA: TGCAGCGTTGAAGACTCGACAGCCCCCTATGGCTACACCTTC. As protein: CSVEDSTAPYGYTF.

The chain couples TRBV9 to TRBJ1-6, with D unclear. The CDR3 spans 15 residues. Germline V gene data show CDR1 as SGDLS and CDR2 as YYNGEE. The V end lost 0 bases, the J end lost 5 bases, and 9 bases lay between the germline ends. The CDR3 here is CASSVGAGDNSPLHF. The CDR3 region has the DNA TGTGCCAGCAGCGTAGGGGCGGGTGATAATTCACCCCTCCACTTT.

The chain uses TRBV10-3 and TRBJ1-1; 10 bases are a match to TRBD1. The CDR3 length is 14 residues. Per the germline V gene, CDR1 is ENHRY and CDR2 is SYGVKD. Trimming took 5 bases from V and 3 from J; bases not matched to a gene: 3. CDR3 sequence reads: CAISPGQGYTEAFF. CDR3 coding DNA: TGTGCCATCAGTCCGGGACAGGGGTACACTGAAGCTTTCTTT.

The V and J genes are TRBV21-1 and TRBJ2-3; the table gives TRBD1 as D, unverified against the DNA. TRBV21-1 is described as a pseudogene. The CDR3 covers 16 residues. CDR3 amino acids: CASSKGKQGGTDTQYF. The DNA of the CDR3 is TGTGCCAGCAGCAAAGGGAAGCAGGGGGGCACAGATACGCAGTATTTT.

As concerns this clone: The identical CDR3 is also encoded by other nucleotide sequences in the sample. The V call is TRBV9, the J call TRBJ1-2; 8 bases align to TRBD1. The CDR3 sequence is 14 residues long. Looked up from germline, CDR1 is SGDLS and CDR2 is YYNGEE. Trimming removed 0 bases from V and 4 bases from J; junction bases left unmatched: 2. CDR3 loop: CASSVGQGPYGYTF. CDR3 nucleotides: TGTGCCAGCAGCGTAGGACAGGGGCCCTATGGCTACACCTTC.